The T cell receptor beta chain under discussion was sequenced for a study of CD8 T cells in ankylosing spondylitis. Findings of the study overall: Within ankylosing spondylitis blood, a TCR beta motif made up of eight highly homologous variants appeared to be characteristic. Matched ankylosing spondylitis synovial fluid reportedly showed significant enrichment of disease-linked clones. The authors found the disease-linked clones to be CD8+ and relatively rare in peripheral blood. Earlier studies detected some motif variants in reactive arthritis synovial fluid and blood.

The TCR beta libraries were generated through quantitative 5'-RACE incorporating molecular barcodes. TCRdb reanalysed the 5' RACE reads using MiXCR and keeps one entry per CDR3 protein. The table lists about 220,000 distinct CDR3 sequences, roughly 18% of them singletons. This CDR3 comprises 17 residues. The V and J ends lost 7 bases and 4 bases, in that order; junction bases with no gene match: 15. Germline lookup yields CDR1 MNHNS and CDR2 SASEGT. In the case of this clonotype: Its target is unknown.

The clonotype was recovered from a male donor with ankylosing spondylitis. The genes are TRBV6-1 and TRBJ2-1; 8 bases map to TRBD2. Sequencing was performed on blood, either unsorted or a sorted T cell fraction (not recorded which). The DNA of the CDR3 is TGTGCCAGCAACGCAGGGCCAGCGGGGGATCTTTACAATGAGCAGTTCTTC. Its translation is CASNAGPAGDLYNEQFF.